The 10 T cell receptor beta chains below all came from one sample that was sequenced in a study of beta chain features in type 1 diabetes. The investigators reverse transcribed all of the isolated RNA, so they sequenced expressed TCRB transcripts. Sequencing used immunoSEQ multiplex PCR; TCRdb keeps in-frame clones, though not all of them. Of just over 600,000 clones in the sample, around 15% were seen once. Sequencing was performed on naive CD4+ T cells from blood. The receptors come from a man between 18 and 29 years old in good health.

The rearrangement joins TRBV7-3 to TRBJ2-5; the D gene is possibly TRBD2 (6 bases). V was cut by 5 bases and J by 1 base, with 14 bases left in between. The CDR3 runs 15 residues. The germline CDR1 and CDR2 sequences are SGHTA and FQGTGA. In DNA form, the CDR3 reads TGTGCCAGCAGCCGCGTCGGTAGCGGCCAAGAGACCCAGTACTTC. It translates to CASSRVGSGQETQYF.

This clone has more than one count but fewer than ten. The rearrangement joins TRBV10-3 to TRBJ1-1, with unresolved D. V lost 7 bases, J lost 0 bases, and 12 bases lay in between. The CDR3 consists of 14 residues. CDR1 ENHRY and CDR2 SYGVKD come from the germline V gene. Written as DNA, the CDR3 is TGTGCCATCACCCCGTGGGGAATGAACACTGAAGCTTTCTTT. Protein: CAITPWGMNTEAFF.

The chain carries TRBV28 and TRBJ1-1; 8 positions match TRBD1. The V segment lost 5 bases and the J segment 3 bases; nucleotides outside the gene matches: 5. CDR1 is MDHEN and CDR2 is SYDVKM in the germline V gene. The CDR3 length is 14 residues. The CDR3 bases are TGTGCCAGCAGTCCCCGGACAGGGCACACTGAAGCTTTCTTT. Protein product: CASSPRTGHTEAFF.

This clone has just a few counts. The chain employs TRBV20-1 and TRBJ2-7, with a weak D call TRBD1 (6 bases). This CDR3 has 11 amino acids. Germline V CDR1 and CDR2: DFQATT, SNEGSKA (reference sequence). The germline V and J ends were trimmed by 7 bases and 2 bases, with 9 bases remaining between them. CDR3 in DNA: TGCAGTGTGGACAGAGCCTACGAGCAGTACTTC. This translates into CSVDRAYEQYF.

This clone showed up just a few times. The CDR3 here is CSGQDRGHDYGYTF. DNA for the CDR3: TGCAGCGGTCAGGACAGGGGGCATGACTATGGCTACACCTTC. V usage is TRBV29-1 and J usage is TRBJ1-2; the match to TRBD1 covers 11 bases. This CDR3 has 14 residues. V gave up 7 bases and J gave up 3 bases; unmatched junction bases: 7. Germline CDR1 SQVTM, CDR2 ANQGSEA.

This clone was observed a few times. For the CDR3, the DNA is TGCGCCAGCAGCCCAGGACTAGATTTTGGCAATGAGCAGTTCTTC. Its translation: CASSPGLDFGNEQFF. The gene calls are TRBV5-1 and TRBJ2-1; 7 bases map to TRBD2. Germline V gene data show CDR1 as SGHRS and CDR2 as YFSETQ. The V and J ends lost 4 bases and 6 bases, in that order; junction bases with no gene match: 10. The CDR3 totals 15 residues.

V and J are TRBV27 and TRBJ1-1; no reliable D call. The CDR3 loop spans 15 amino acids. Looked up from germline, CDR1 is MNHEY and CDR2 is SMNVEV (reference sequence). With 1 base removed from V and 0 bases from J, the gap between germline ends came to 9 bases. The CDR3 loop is CASSLYRNMNTEAFF. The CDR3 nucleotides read TGTGCCAGCAGTTTATACAGAAATATGAACACTGAAGCTTTCTTT.

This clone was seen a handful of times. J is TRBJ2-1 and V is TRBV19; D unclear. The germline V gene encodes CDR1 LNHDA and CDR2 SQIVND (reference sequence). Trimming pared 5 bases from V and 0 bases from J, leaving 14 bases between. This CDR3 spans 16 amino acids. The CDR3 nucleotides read TGTGCCAGTAGTGTAACGTCCGGGCACTCCTACAATGAGCAGTTCTTC. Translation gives CASSVTSGHSYNEQFF.

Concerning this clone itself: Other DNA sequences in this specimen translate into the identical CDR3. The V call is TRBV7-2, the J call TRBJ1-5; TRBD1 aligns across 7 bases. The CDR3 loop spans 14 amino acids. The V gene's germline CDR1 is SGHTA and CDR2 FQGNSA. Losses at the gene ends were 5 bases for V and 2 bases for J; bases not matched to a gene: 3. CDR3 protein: CASSPGTGNQPQHF. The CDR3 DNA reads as TGTGCCAGCAGCCCCGGGACAGGCAATCAGCCCCAGCATTTT.

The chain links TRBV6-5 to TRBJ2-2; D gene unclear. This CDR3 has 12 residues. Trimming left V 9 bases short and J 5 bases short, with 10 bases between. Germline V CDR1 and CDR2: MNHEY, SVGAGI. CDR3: CASATRTGELFF. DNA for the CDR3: TGTGCCAGTGCCACAAGGACCGGGGAGCTGTTTTTT.